The rows below give T cell receptor beta chains drawn from one sample of a study of T cell responses to AZD1222 COVID-19 vaccine. Assay used: immunoSEQ multiplex PCR; TCRdb lists only in-frame clones, some missing. Altogether fewer than 200,000 clones are present, roughly 88% being singletons, with the ten largest covering approximately 10%. The sample consisted of peripheral blood, taken 28 days after the second AZD1222 dose. These receptors were obtained from an adult who received the AZD1222 COVID-19 vaccine. Both conserved end residues are part of each CDR3. Each record gives: J gene, clone size, D gene, V gene, CDR3 protein, CDR3 DNA. D genes are given only for firm matches. Size tells how often a clone was seen (once, few, many) or the class of an expanded clone, and some rows leave it out.

TRBJ1-1,.,.,TRBV19,CASSIDRDTEAFF,TGTGCCAGTAGTATAGACAGGGACACTGAAGCTTTCTTT
TRBJ2-7,.,TRBD2,TRBV6-2/TRBV6-3,CASSFRLAGQNSYEQYF,TGTGCCAGCAGTTTTAGGCTAGCGGGGCAGAATTCCTACGAGCAGTACTTC
TRBJ1-1,.,.,TRBV19,CASSIIRAGTEAFF,TGTGCCAGTAGTATAATCAGGGCGGGGACTGAAGCTTTCTTT
TRBJ2-3,.,TRBD2,TRBV5-1,CASSLEPGGSDTQYF,TGCGCCAGCAGCTTGGAACCGGGGGGGTCAGATACGCAGTATTTT
TRBJ2-1,many,.,TRBV7-2,CASSSLTRSSYNEQFF,TGTGCCAGCAGCTCCCTGACTCGGAGCTCCTACAATGAGCAGTTCTTC
TRBJ1-3,.,.,TRBV3-1/TRBV3-2,CASSQDIQGRLSGNTIYF,TGTGCCAGCAGCCAAGATATTCAGGGAAGACTTTCTGGAAACACCATATATTTT
TRBJ2-7,.,.,TRBV19,CASSIDSGGTTYEQYF,TGTGCCAGTAGTATAGATTCGGGCGGAACGACCTACGAGCAGTACTTC
TRBJ2-6,.,TRBD1,TRBV10-3,CAITPGQVRMGANVLTF,TGTGCCATCACCCCGGGACAGGTTAGGATGGGGGCCAACGTCCTGACTTTC
TRBJ2-5,.,.,TRBV6-5,CASTWGQETQYF,TGTGCCAGCACCTGGGGCCAAGAGACCCAGTACTTC
TRBJ1-2,.,.,TRBV18,CASSPRKQSGDGYTF,TGTGCCAGCTCACCACGGAAACAATCGGGCGATGGCTACACCTTC
TRBJ1-1,.,.,TRBV27,CASSFTRVTEAFF,TGTGCCAGCAGTTTCACCCGGGTCACTGAAGCTTTCTTT
TRBJ2-7,.,TRBD2,TRBV6-6,CASSPTRLAGRNEQYF,TGTGCCAGCAGTCCCACACGACTAGCGGGAAGGAACGAGCAGTACTTC
TRBJ2-3,.,.,TRBV9,CASSVTRGADTQYF,TGTGCCAGCAGCGTAACCAGGGGGGCAGATACGCAGTATTTT
TRBJ1-3,.,.,TRBV5-5,CASGLTVSGNTIYF,TGTGCCAGCGGTTTGACGGTCTCTGGAAACACCATATATTTT
TRBJ2-1,.,.,TRBV10-3,CAISEPGGTYNEQFF,TGTGCCATCAGTGAGCCTGGGGGGACCTACAATGAGCAGTTCTTC
TRBJ2-7,.,.,TRBV7-6,CASSLNRKYEQYF,TGTGCCAGCAGCTTGAACCGAAAATACGAGCAGTACTTC
TRBJ2-5,.,TRBD2,TRBV2,CASSEVVAGLQETQYF,TGTGCCAGCAGTGAGGTGGTAGCGGGGTTACAAGAGACCCAGTACTTC
TRBJ1-1,.,.,TRBV6-2/TRBV6-3,CASSYSGVEGTEAFF,TGTGCCAGCAGTTACTCAGGGGTAGAAGGAACTGAAGCTTTCTTT
TRBJ1-2,.,TRBD1,TRBV6-5,CASSLNSGTGTGYTF,TGTGCCAGCAGCCTCAATTCCGGGACAGGAACTGGCTACACCTTC
TRBJ2-5,.,.,TRBV30,CAWATGRTRSVETQYF,TGTGCCTGGGCCACCGGGCGGACCAGGAGTGTGGAGACCCAGTACTTC
TRBJ1-1,once,.,TRBV23-1,CASSQLIVQLTAFF,TGCGCCAGCAGTCAATTGATTGTCCAGCTCACGGCTTTCTTT
TRBJ1-5,.,.,TRBV6-4,CASTLKRINQPQHF,TGTGCCAGCACCCTTAAACGGATCAATCAGCCCCAGCATTTT
TRBJ1-1,.,.,TRBV6-5,CASSSIEVTEAFF,TGTGCCAGCAGCTCAATCGAAGTCACTGAAGCTTTCTTT
TRBJ2-5,.,.,TRBV7-9,CASSGSLGGPQETQYF,TGTGCCAGCAGCGGCTCCTTAGGGGGGCCCCAAGAGACCCAGTACTTC
TRBJ1-5,.,.,TRBV27,CASSLSWVQNQPQHF,TGTGCCAGCAGTTTATCCTGGGTCCAAAATCAGCCCCAGCATTTT
TRBJ1-5,.,.,TRBV5-1,CASSAFVDQPQHF,TGCGCCAGCAGCGCCTTTGTGGATCAGCCCCAGCATTTT
TRBJ1-5,.,TRBD1,TRBV19,CASKGARGQTNNQPQHF,TGTGCCAGTAAGGGGGCCAGGGGTCAAACAAACAATCAGCCCCAGCATTTT
TRBJ2-7,few,TRBD1,TRBV6-5,CASSYSRDRGYEQYF,TGTGCCAGCAGTTACTCCCGGGACAGGGGCTACGAGCAGTACTTC
TRBJ2-5,.,TRBD2,TRBV19,CASSPGVAGGRETQYF,TGTGCCAGTAGCCCCGGGGTCGCGGGGGGGCGAGAGACCCAGTACTTC
TRBJ2-1,.,.,TRBV27,CASSLSSARSYNEQFF,TGTGCCAGCAGTTTATCGTCGGCCCGCTCCTACAATGAGCAGTTCTTC
TRBJ2-7,.,.,TRBV7-2,CASSLNIGYEQYF,TGTGCCAGCAGCTTAAACATCGGCTACGAGCAGTACTTC
TRBJ2-2,.,TRBD1,TRBV24-1,CATSDPPGQGGTGELFF,TGTGCCACCAGTGATCCCCCGGGACAGGGAGGAACCGGGGAGCTGTTTTTT
TRBJ2-6,.,.,TRBV4-3,CASSQEGQGNSGANVLTF,TGCGCCAGCAGCCAAGAAGGGCAGGGGAACTCTGGGGCCAACGTCCTGACTTTC
TRBJ1-3,once,.,TRBV28,CAVNEARSGNTIYF,TGTGCCGTCAACGAGGCCAGAAGTGGAAACACCATATATTTT
TRBJ2-7,.,TRBD1,TRBV2,CASRKPQGAEQYF,TGTGCCAGCAGGAAACCGCAGGGGGCCGAGCAGTACTTC
TRBJ1-3,.,TRBD1,TRBV3-1/TRBV3-2,CASSQTRTGAGNTIYF,TGTGCCAGCAGCCAAACCCGAACAGGGGCTGGAAACACCATATATTTT
TRBJ1-2,.,TRBD1,TRBV18,CASSPSGQAGTYGYTF,TGTGCCAGCTCACCATCGGGACAGGCGGGAACTTATGGCTACACCTTC
TRBJ1-1,.,.,TRBV29-1,CSVGTQGYTEAFF,TGCAGCGTTGGGACTCAAGGGTACACTGAAGCTTTCTTT
TRBJ1-6,.,TRBD1,TRBV20-1,CSASSGTGYNSPLHF,TGCAGTGCAAGTTCCGGGACAGGCTATAATTCACCCCTCCACTTT
TRBJ1-2,.,.,TRBV5-1,CASSLVPSTTGNYGYTF,TGCGCCAGCAGCTTGGTCCCGTCCACGACAGGAAACTATGGCTACACCTTC
TRBJ2-7,.,.,TRBV3-1/TRBV3-2,CASSLSAGITYEQYF,TGTGCCAGCAGCCTATCGGCGGGGATCACCTACGAGCAGTACTTC
TRBJ2-7,.,TRBD2,TRBV7-9,CASSLDRTSREQYF,TGTGCCAGCAGCTTAGACCGGACTAGTCGCGAGCAGTACTTC
TRBJ1-1,.,.,TRBV9,CASSVGSPNTEAFF,TGTGCCAGCAGCGTGGGCAGCCCGAACACTGAAGCTTTCTTT
TRBJ1-2,.,.,TRBV25-1,CASYPGEPDGYTF,TGTGCCAGCTACCCCGGGGAACCGGATGGCTACACCTTC
TRBJ1-1,.,TRBD1,TRBV11-2,CASSLQKDRADTEAFF,TGTGCCAGCAGCTTGCAGAAGGACAGGGCCGACACTGAAGCTTTCTTT
TRBJ1-3,.,TRBD1,TRBV9,CASSVGWQGELLSGNTIYF,TGTGCCAGCAGCGTAGGGTGGCAGGGGGAACTCCTCTCTGGAAACACCATATATTTT
TRBJ2-3,.,.,TRBV20-1,CSPRAGDTQYF,TGCAGTCCACGAGCGGGAGATACGCAGTATTTT
TRBJ1-2,.,.,TRBV4-2,CASSQDQTVRYGYTF,TGTGCCAGCAGCCAAGATCAAACAGTCCGTTATGGCTACACCTTC
TRBJ2-1,.,.,TRBV7-3,CASSLIAAGRPSNEQFF,TGTGCCAGCAGCTTAATAGCAGCGGGTCGGCCCTCCAATGAGCAGTTCTTC
TRBJ2-5,.,TRBD2,TRBV5-4,CASSPGTSGGPQETQYF,TGTGCCAGCAGCCCCGGGACTAGCGGGGGGCCCCAAGAGACCCAGTACTTC
TRBJ1-4,.,TRBD1,TRBV20-1,CSASGGRKLFF,TGCAGTGCCTCAGGGGGCCGAAAACTGTTTTTT
TRBJ1-1,.,.,TRBV1,CTSRQGEYNTEAFF,TGCACCAGCAGACAGGGGGAGTACAACACTGAAGCTTTCTTT
TRBJ1-2,.,.,TRBV6-1,CASSEVFGYGYTF,TGTGCCAGCAGTGAAGTGTTTGGTTATGGCTACACCTTC